This TCR beta chain was retrieved from a study of CD8 T cells in ankylosing spondylitis. Points from the study as a whole: Several highly homologous variants made up a TCR beta motif, and this motif appeared characteristic of ankylosing spondylitis blood.

In the case of this clonotype: Antigen specificity is unknown.

Germline-derived CDR1 and CDR2 are DFQATT and SNEGSKA (reference sequence). V lost 0 bases, J lost 2 bases, and 12 bases lay in between. This CDR3 contains 15 residues. It was by quantitative 5'-RACE with molecular barcodes that TCR beta libraries were made. TCRdb reprocessed the 5' RACE reads with MiXCR, giving one entry per CDR3 protein. The data show some 400,000 distinct CDR3 sequences, with around 24% seen just once and about 15% held by the top ten. The origin of this receptor is a male donor with ankylosing spondylitis. Sequenced input: blood, either unsorted or a sorted T cell fraction (not recorded which). The chain has TRBV20-1 and TRBJ2-3, with no clear D. The CDR3 region has the DNA TGCAGTGCTAGAGATTTTGGGCGACTCACAGATACGCAGTATTTT. It encodes CSARDFGRLTDTQYF.